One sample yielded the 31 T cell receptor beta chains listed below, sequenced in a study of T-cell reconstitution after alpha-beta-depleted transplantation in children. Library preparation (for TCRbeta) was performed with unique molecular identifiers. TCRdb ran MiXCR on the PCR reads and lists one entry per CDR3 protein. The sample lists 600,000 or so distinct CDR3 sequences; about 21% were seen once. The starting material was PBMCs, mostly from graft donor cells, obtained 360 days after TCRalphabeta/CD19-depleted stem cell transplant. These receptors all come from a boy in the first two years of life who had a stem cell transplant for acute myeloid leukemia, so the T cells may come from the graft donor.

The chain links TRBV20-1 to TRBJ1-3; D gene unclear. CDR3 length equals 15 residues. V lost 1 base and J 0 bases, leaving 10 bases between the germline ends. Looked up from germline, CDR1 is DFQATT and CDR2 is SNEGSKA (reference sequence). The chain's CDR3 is CSARGGNPSGNTIYF. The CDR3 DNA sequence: TGCAGTGCTAGAGGAGGGAATCCCTCTGGAAACACCATATATTTT.

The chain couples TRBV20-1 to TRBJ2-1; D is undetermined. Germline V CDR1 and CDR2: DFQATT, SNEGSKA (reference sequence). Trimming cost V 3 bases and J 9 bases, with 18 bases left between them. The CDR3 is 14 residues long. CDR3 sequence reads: CSASTRTSVGEQFF. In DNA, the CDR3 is TGCAGTGCTAGTACCCGGACCAGCGTCGGTGAGCAGTTCTTC.

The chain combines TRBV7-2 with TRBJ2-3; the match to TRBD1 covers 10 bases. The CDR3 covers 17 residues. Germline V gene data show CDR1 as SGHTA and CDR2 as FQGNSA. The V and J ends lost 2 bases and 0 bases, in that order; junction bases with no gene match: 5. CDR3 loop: CASSLRTGGGSTDTQYF. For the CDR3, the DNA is TGTGCCAGCAGCTTACGGACAGGGGGAGGAAGCACAGATACGCAGTATTTT.

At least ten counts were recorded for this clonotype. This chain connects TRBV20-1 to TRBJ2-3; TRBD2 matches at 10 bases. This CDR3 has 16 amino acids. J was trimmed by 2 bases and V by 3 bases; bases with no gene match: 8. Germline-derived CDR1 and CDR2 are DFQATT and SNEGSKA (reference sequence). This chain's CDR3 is CSASAGAGGLTDTQYF. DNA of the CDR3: TGCAGTGCTAGCGCTGGAGCGGGGGGGCTCACAGATACGCAGTATTTT.

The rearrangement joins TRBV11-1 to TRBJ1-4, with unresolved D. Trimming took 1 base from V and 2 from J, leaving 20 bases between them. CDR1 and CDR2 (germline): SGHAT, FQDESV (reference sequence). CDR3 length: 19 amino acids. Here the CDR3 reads CASSLGPPPTGSTNEKLFF. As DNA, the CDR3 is TGTGCCAGCAGCTTAGGCCCTCCTCCGACGGGCTCCACTAATGAAAAACTGTTTTTT.

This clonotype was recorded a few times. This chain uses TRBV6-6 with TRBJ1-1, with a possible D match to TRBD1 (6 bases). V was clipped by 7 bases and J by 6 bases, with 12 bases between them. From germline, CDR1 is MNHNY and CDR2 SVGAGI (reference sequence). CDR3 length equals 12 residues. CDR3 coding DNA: TGTGCCAGCAAGGGGGGGGGCTCTGAAGCTTTCTTT. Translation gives CASKGGGSEAFF.

The CDR3 protein is CASSKKIEGARYEQYV. The DNA for the CDR3 is TGTGCCAGCAGCAAAAAGATTGAGGGGGCAAGGTACGAGCAGTACGTC. The rearrangement uses TRBV21-1 and TRBJ2-7; the D segment call TRBD1 is taken from the table without a DNA check. TRBV21-1 is recorded as a pseudogene. This CDR3 is 16 amino acids long.

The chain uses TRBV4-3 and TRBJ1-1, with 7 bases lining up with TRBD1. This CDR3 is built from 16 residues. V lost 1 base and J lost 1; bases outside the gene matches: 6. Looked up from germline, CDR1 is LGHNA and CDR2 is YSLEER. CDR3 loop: CASSQARAGGNTEAFF. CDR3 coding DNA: TGCGCCAGCAGCCAAGCGCGGGCAGGGGGGAACACTGAAGCTTTCTTT.

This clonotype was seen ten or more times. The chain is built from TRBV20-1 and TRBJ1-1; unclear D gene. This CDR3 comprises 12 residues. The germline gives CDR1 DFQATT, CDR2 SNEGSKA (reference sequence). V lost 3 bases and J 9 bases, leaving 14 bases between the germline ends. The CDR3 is CSASRQPPQAFF. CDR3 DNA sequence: TGCAGTGCTAGTCGGCAACCACCTCAAGCTTTCTTT.

The CDR3, as DNA: TGCAGTGCTATCGGGGTGGATGGCTACACCTTC. Residues: CSAIGVDGYTF. This sequence joins TRBV20-1 and TRBJ1-2; D is undetermined. V was clipped by 4 bases and J by 6 bases, with 9 bases between them. This CDR3 region has 11 residues. Germline CDR1 reads DFQATT; CDR2 reads SNEGSKA (reference sequence).

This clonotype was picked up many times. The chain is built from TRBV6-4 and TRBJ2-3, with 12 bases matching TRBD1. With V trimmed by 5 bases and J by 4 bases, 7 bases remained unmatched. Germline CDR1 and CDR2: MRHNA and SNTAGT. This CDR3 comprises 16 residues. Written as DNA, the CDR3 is TGTGCCAGCAGTCCTTCCGGGACAGGGGGCCCAGATACGCAGTATTTT. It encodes CASSPSGTGGPDTQYF.

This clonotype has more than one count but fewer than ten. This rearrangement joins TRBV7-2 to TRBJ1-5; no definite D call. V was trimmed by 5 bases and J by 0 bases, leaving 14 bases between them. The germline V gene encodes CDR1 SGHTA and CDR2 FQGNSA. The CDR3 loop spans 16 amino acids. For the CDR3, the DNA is TGTGCCAGCAGCCCCTGGGGAGGGTCTAGCAATCAGCCCCAGCATTTT. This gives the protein CASSPWGGSSNQPQHF. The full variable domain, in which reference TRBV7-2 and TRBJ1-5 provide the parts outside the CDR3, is GAGVSQSPSNKVTEKGKDVELRCDPISGHTALYWYRQSLGQGLEFLIYFQGNSAPDKSGLPSDRFSAERTGGSVSTLTIQRTQQEDSAVYLCASSPWGGSSNQPQHFGDGTRLSIL.

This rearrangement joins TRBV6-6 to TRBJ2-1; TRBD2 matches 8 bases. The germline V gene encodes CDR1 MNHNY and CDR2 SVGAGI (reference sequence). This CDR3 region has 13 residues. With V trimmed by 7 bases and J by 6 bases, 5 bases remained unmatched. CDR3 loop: CASNGGGINEQFF. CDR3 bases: TGTGCCAGCAACGGCGGGGGGATCAATGAGCAGTTCTTC.

The CDR3 sequence is CASNYRTSLRGTDTQYF. In DNA, the CDR3 is TGTGCCAGCAACTATCGGACTAGCCTGAGGGGCACAGATACGCAGTATTTT. The chain combines TRBV12-3 or TRBV12-4 with TRBJ2-3; 8 bases line up with TRBD2. The CDR3 is 17 amino acids. V shed 7 bases, J shed 1 base, and the junction held 13 bases outside the gene matches.

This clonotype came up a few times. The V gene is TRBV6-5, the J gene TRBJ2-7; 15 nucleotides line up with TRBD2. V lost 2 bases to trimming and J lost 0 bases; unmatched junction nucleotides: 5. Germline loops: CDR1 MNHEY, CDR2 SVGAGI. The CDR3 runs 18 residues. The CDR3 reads CASSYGTSGGSNSYEQYF. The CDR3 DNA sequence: TGTGCCAGCAGTTACGGGACTAGCGGGGGGTCAAACTCCTACGAGCAGTACTTC.

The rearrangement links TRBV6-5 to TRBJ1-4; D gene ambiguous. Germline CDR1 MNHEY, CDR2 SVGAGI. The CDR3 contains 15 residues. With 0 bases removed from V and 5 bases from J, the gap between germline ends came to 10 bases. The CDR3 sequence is CASSYSGRENEKLFF. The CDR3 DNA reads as TGTGCCAGCAGTTACTCGGGGAGAGAAAATGAAAAACTGTTTTTT.

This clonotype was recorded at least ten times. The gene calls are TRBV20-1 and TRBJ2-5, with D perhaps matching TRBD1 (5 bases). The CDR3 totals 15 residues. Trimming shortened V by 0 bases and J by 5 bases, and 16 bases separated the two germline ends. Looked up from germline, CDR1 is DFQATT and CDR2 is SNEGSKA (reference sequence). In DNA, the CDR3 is TGCAGTGCTAGAGATTACGGCAGGGTCCAGGAGACCCAGTACTTC. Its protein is CSARDYGRVQETQYF.

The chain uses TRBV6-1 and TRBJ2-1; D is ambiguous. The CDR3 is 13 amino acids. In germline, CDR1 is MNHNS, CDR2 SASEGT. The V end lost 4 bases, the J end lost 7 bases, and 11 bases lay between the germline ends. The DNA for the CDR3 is TGTGCCAGCAGTGTGCACCGTCCTAATGAGCAGTTCTTC. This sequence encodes CASSVHRPNEQFF.

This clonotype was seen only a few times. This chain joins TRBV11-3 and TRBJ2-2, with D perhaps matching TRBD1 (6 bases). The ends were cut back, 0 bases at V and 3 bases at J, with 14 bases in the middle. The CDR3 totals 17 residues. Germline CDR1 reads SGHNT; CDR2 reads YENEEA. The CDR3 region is CASSLDRTGIDTGELFF. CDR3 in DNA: TGTGCCAGCAGCTTAGATCGAACAGGGATCGACACCGGGGAGCTGTTTTTT. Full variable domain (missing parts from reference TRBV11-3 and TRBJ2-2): EAGVVQSPRYKIIEKKQPVAFWCNPISGHNTLYWYLQNLGQGPELLIRYENEEAVDDSQLPKDRFSAERLKGVDSTLKIQPAELGDSAVYLCASSLDRTGIDTGELFFGEGSRLTVL.

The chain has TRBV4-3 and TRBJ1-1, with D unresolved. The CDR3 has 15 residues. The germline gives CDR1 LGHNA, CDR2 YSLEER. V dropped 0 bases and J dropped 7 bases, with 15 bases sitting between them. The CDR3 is CASSQDKGGLFEAFF. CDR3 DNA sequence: TGCGCCAGCAGCCAAGATAAGGGCGGACTATTTGAAGCTTTCTTT.

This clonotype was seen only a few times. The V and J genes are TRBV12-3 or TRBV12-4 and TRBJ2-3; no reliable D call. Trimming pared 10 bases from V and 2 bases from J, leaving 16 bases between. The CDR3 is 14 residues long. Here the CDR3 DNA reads TGTGCCACCCTTGAGGACCTGCCCACAGATACGCAGTATTTT. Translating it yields CATLEDLPTDTQYF.

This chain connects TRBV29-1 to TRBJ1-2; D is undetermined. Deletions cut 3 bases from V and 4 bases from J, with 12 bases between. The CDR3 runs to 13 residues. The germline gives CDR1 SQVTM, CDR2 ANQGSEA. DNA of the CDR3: TGCAGCGTTGAGCGTCGCCTAGTCTATGGCTACACCTTC. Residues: CSVERRLVYGYTF.

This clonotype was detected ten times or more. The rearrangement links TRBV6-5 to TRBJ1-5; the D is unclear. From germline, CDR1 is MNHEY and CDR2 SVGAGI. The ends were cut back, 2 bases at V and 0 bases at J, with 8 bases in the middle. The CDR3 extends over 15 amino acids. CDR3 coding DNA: TGTGCCAGCAGTTACGGCGGGCATAGCAATCAGCCCCAGCATTTT. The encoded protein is CASSYGGHSNQPQHF.

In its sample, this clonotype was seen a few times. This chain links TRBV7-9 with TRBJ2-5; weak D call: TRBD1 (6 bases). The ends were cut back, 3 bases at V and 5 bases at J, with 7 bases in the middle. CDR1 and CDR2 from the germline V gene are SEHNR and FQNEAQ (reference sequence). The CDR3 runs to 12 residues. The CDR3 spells CASSFTGETQYF. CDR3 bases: TGTGCCAGCAGCTTCACAGGGGAGACCCAGTACTTC.

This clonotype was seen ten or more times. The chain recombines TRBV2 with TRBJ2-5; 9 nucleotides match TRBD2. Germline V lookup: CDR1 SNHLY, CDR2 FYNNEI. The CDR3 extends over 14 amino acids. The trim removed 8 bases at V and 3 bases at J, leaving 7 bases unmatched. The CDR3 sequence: CASQRGVPEETQYF. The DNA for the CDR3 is TGTGCCAGCCAGCGGGGGGTTCCGGAAGAGACCCAGTACTTC.

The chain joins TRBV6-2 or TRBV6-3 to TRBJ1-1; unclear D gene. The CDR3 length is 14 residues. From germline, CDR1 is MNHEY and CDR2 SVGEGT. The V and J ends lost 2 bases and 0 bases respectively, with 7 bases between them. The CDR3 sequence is CASSYGWMNTEAFF. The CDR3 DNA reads TGTGCCAGCAGTTACGGGTGGATGAACACTGAAGCTTTCTTT.

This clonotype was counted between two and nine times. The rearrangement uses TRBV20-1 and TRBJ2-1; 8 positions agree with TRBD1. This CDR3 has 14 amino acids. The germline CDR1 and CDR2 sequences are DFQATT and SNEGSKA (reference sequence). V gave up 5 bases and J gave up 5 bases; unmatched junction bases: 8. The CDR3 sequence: CSAGADRGDNEQFF. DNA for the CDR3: TGCAGTGCTGGGGCCGACAGGGGCGACAATGAGCAGTTCTTC.

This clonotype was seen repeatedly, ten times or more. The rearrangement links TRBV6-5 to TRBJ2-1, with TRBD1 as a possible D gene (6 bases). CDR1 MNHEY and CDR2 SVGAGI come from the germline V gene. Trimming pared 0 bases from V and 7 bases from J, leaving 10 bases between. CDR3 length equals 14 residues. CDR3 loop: CASSYSQGWNEQFF. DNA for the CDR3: TGTGCCAGCAGTTACTCACAGGGATGGAATGAGCAGTTCTTC.

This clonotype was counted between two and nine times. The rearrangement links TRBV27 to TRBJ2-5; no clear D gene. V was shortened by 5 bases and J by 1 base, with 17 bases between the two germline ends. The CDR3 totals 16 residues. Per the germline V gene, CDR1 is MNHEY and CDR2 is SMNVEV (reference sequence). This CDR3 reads CASSQSILRTQETQYF. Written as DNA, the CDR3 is TGTGCCAGCAGTCAGTCCATTCTCAGAACCCAAGAGACCCAGTACTTC.

The CDR3 protein is CSARGITTSSYNEQFF. The DNA of the CDR3 is TGCAGTGCTAGAGGCATAACTACCAGCTCCTACAATGAGCAGTTCTTC. The gene calls are TRBV20-1 and TRBJ2-1; D is unclear. Germline CDR1 is DFQATT and CDR2 is SNEGSKA (reference sequence). Deletions cut 1 base from V and 0 bases from J, with 13 bases between. The CDR3 runs to 16 residues.

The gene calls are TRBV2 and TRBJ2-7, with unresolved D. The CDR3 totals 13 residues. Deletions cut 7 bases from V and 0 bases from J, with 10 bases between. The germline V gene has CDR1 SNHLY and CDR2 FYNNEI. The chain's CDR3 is CASNGRHSYEQYV. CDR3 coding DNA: TGTGCCAGCAACGGTCGGCACTCCTACGAGCAGTACGTC.